A selection of T cell receptor beta chains follows, all from one sample in a study of T cells in Graves' hyperthyroidism and ophthalmopathy. TCRdb processed the multiplex PCR reads anew with MiXCR; each CDR3 protein has one entry. The top ten hold 32% of the sample, which has a few hundred thousand distinct CDR3 sequences, more than 12% seen once. The sequencing sample was made of blood. The source of these receptors is a woman aged 25 to 39 with Graves' hyperthyroidism. CDR3s include the opening cysteine and the closing phenylalanine or tryptophan. A D gene is named only where the DNA matches it firmly. Size tells how often a clone was seen (once, few, many) or the class of an expanded clone, and some rows leave it out.

J	V	D	size	CDR3	DNA
TRBJ2-7	TRBV5-4	TRBD2	many	CASSYSGSYEQYF	TGTGCCAGCAGTTATAGCGGGAGTTACGAGCAGTACTTC
TRBJ2-1	TRBV12-3/TRBV12-4	-	-	CAILPRDRYNEQFF	TGTGCCATCCTACCCCGGGACCGCTACAATGAGCAGTTCTTC
TRBJ1-1	TRBV18	-	many	CASSQTSATEAFF	TGTGCCAGCTCACAGACAAGCGCCACTGAAGCTTTCTTT
TRBJ2-3	TRBV12-5	-	many	CASGLTGIPDTQYF	TGTGCTAGTGGTTTGACAGGTATCCCAGATACGCAGTATTTT
TRBJ2-1	TRBV4-1	TRBD2	-	CASSQLTSGTYNEQFF	TGCGCCAGCAGCCAACTGACTAGCGGGACATACAATGAGCAGTTCTTC
TRBJ1-3	TRBV28	-	few	CASSSPRAPSGGNTIYF	TGTGCCAGCAGTTCCCCCCGGGCTCCTAGCGGTGGAAACACCATATATTTT
TRBJ1-2	TRBV7-2	TRBD1	few	CASSQQGPANYGYTF	TGTGCCAGCAGCCAACAGGGGCCGGCTAACTATGGCTACACCTTC
TRBJ1-2	TRBV9	-	-	CASTLGGSSYGYTF	TGTGCCAGCACCCTAGGGGGGTCGAGCTATGGCTACACCTTC
TRBJ1-4	TRBV28	-	many	CASTFPQVLSSKSNEKLFF	TGTGCCAGCACTTTTCCTCAGGTCCTGTCATCGAAATCCAATGAAAAACTGTTTTTT
TRBJ2-5	TRBV25-1	TRBD1	-	CASSDFGTGNQETQYF	TGTGCCAGCAGTGACTTTGGGACAGGTAACCAAGAGACCCAGTACTTC
TRBJ2-2	TRBV15	-	few	CATSRSGINTGELFF	TGTGCCACCAGCAGGTCCGGGATAAACACCGGGGAGCTGTTTTTT
TRBJ2-7	TRBV20-1	TRBD2	many	CSPKRLAGGSYEQYF	TGCAGTCCGAAACGACTAGCGGGAGGGTCGTACGAGCAGTACTTC
TRBJ1-6	TRBV30	-	few	CAWSTGSSYNSPLHF	TGTGCCTGGAGTACGGGAAGCTCCTATAATTCACCCCTCCACTTT
TRBJ2-3	TRBV20-1	TRBD2	-	CSASPLAGGADTQYF	TGCAGTGCTAGCCCCCTAGCGGGAGGTGCGGATACGCAGTATTTT
TRBJ1-2	TRBV4-1	-	few	CASSQDGSHYGYTF	TGCGCCAGCAGCCAAGATGGCAGCCACTATGGCTACACCTTC